This entry concerns a single T cell receptor beta chain. This sample was taken from a study of Ad26.COV2.S vaccination and SARS-CoV-2 variants. Study-wide context: Ad26.COV2.S, an intramuscular injection, was given once or twice 56 days apart.

Treatment indicated: roughly 19 received Ad26.COV2.S at low or high dose, single or two shots; about 5 received placebo; per-sample allocation not given. At day 63 after the first vaccine or placebo injection, samples were drawn. Only in-frame clones appear in the TCRdb table, and some are missing; sequencing was by immunoSEQ multiplex PCR. The repertoire holds about 220,000 clones, with approximately 90% as singletons. Germline CDR1 LGHNA, CDR2 YNFKEQ. V lost 3 bases and J lost 11, with 17 bases in between. The CDR3 has 14 amino acids. The input for sequencing was peripheral blood, taken in a trial of Ad26.COV2.S vaccine versus placebo. The chain is built from TRBV4-2 and TRBJ1-5, with D possibly matching TRBD1 (6 bases). The clonotype comes from a person aged 18 to 65 who received the Ad26.COV2.S COVID-19 vaccine or a placebo. The chain's CDR3 is CASSQEAGVETQHF. CDR3 nucleotides: TGTGCCAGCAGCCAGGAGGCAGGGGTTGAGACCCAGCATTTT.